One sample yielded the 31 T cell receptor beta chains listed below, sequenced in a study of shared clonotypes between healthy human individuals. It was CD45RO-negative cells, positively selected for CCR7, that made up naive CD8 cells, with terminally differentiated effector memory CD45RA+ cells excluded. Method: immunoSEQ multiplex PCR; TCRdb's copy keeps in-frame clones and lacks some. The sample lists under 2,000,000 clones; about 95% were seen once. Sequencing input: naive CD8+ T cells sorted from blood. The receptor source for this set is a man aged 18 to 30 in good health.

The chain joins TRBV5-6 to TRBJ2-2, with D unresolved. The germline V gene has CDR1 SGHDT and CDR2 YYEEEE. The V and J ends lost 4 bases and 4 bases respectively, with 20 bases between them. The CDR3 consists of 17 residues. This chain's CDR3 is CASSLDIGSLSTGELFF. CDR3 nucleotide sequence: TGTGCCAGCAGCCTAGACATAGGGTCATTAAGCACCGGGGAGCTGTTTTTT.

The rearrangement joins TRBV5-4 to TRBJ1-1; D uncertain. V was cut by 0 bases and J by 8 bases, with 8 bases left in between. The germline CDR1 and CDR2 sequences are SGHNT and YYREEE (reference sequence). The CDR3 spans 12 residues. CDR3 region: CASSLGTTEAFF. DNA for the CDR3: TGTGCCAGCAGCTTGGGGACGACCGAAGCTTTCTTT.

Here the CDR3 DNA reads TGCGCCAGCAGCCAAGATCACGGTAGTTGGGAGAACACCGGGGAGCTGTTTTTT. This translates into CASSQDHGSWENTGELFF. The rearrangement joins TRBV4-3 to TRBJ2-2; D uncertain. Germline CDR1 LGHNA, CDR2 YSLEER. V lost 0 bases, J lost 1 base, and 15 bases lay in between. The CDR3 is 18 amino acids.

The chain has TRBV4-1 and TRBJ2-7, with D perhaps assigned TRBD1 or TRBD2 (5 bases each). The CDR3 runs 15 residues. V lost 4 bases and J lost 2, with 15 bases in between. Germline-derived CDR1 and CDR2 are MGHRA and YSYEKL. CDR3 sequence: CASSRLWDGPYEQYF. The CDR3 DNA reads TGCGCCAGCAGCCGACTATGGGACGGGCCCTACGAGCAGTACTTC.

This clone has a single count. The chain carries TRBV6-5 and TRBJ1-5; D gene ambiguous. The V gene lost 6 bases and the J gene lost 1 base, with 13 bases spanning the gap. CDR3 length: 15 amino acids. Germline loops: CDR1 MNHEY, CDR2 SVGAGI. DNA for the CDR3: TGTGCCAGCAGGGCTGTGGGCGAGAGCAATCAGCCCCAGCATTTT. Encoded protein: CASRAVGESNQPQHF.

Notes on this clone: This sample includes further DNA sequences coding for the same CDR3. The chain uses TRBV29-1 and TRBJ1-2; no firm D call. Germline loops: CDR1 SQVTM, CDR2 ANQGSEA. The V end lost 0 bases, the J end lost 2 bases, and 10 bases lay between the germline ends. The CDR3 spans 14 residues. The CDR3 DNA is TGCAGCGTTGAAGATCGTGGCAAAAACTATGGCTACACCTTC. Amino acids: CSVEDRGKNYGYTF.

This chain joins TRBV27 and TRBJ1-5; TRBD1 aligns across 9 bases. The CDR3 length is 13 residues. V lost 6 bases to trimming and J lost 6 bases; unmatched junction nucleotides: 3. Germline V gives CDR1 MNHEY, CDR2 SMNVEV (reference sequence). Written as DNA, the CDR3 is TGTGCCAGCAGGCCGGGACAGGGTCAGCCCCAGCATTTT. Encoded protein: CASRPGQGQPQHF.

A note on this clone: The same CDR3 arises from other DNA sequences in this sample as well. The chain uses TRBV4-3 and TRBJ2-7, with 9 bases aligning to TRBD2. The germline gives CDR1 LGHNA, CDR2 YSLEER. The V gene end was trimmed by 4 bases and the J gene end by 2 bases; junction bases not matched to a gene: 6. This CDR3 has 15 amino acids. The CDR3 DNA sequence: TGCGCCAGCAGCCCCCATTTAGCGGGAGCCTACGAGCAGTACTTC. This translates into CASSPHLAGAYEQYF.

Turning to this clone: Other DNA sequences in the same sample also yield this CDR3. V and J are TRBV5-6 and TRBJ2-7; D is unclear. From germline, CDR1 is SGHDT and CDR2 YYEEEE. The CDR3 runs to 12 residues. V lost 4 bases and J 1 base, leaving 6 bases between the germline ends. The CDR3 is CASSGRSYEQYF. The DNA of the CDR3 is TGTGCCAGCAGCGGGCGATCCTACGAGCAGTACTTC.

Comments on this clone: The sample holds other DNA sequences that translate to the same CDR3. The V gene is TRBV27, the J gene TRBJ2-1; the D gene is possibly TRBD2 (6 bases). The CDR3 length is 14 residues. Germline CDR1 and CDR2: MNHEY and SMNVEV (reference sequence). The V end lost 0 bases, the J end lost 4 bases, and 7 bases lay between the germline ends. The CDR3 is CASSLSGGYNEQFF. CDR3 DNA sequence: TGTGCCAGCAGTTTATCCGGAGGGTACAATGAGCAGTTCTTC.

The V gene is TRBV10-1, the J gene TRBJ2-5; the D gene is possibly TRBD1 (6 bases). Trimming removed 11 bases from V and 1 base from J, with 32 bases in between. The CDR3 is made up of 19 amino acids. CDR1 is WNHNN and CDR2 is SYGVQD in the germline V gene (reference sequence). The CDR3 loop reads CARPRDRSTRLGSQETQYF. The CDR3 DNA is TGCGCCCGGCCTCGTGACAGGTCGACCCGCTTGGGTTCCCAAGAGACCCAGTACTTC.

This clone was seen once. The chain joins TRBV10-3 to TRBJ1-3; D is perhaps TRBD1 (5 bases). The CDR3 is made up of 18 amino acids. Trimming shortened V by 3 bases and J by 0 bases, and 18 bases separated the two germline ends. CDR1 and CDR2 (germline): ENHRY, SYGVKD. CDR3 sequence: CAISEGRPMGVSGNTIYF. The CDR3 DNA reads as TGTGCCATCAGTGAAGGGCGTCCCATGGGGGTCTCTGGAAACACCATATATTTT.

This clone was observed a handful of times. Other DNA sequences of this sample code for an identical CDR3. The CDR3 DNA follows: TGTGCCAGCAGCGTCGGGGGGTCCTACGAGCAGTACTTC. Translation gives CASSVGGSYEQYF. The J gene is TRBJ2-7, the V gene TRBV9; 7 bases align to TRBD2. J gave up 1 base and V 2 bases, and 0 bases lay outside the gene matches. The CDR3 consists of 13 residues. Germline assignment: CDR1 SGDLS and CDR2 YYNGEE.

This clone was seen a handful of times. V gene TRBV9 combines with J gene TRBJ1-6; D is possibly TRBD1 (5 bases). CDR1 and CDR2 from the germline V gene are SGDLS and YYNGEE. V lost 0 bases to trimming and J lost 8 bases, with 12 bases between them. The CDR3 contains 15 residues. The CDR3 bases are TGTGCCAGCAGCGTAGCTGGGGGGTTAGATTCACCCCTCCACTTT. Translated: CASSVAGGLDSPLHF.

The chain carries TRBV4-1 and TRBJ2-1, with D maybe TRBD1 (5 bases). V was pared by 0 bases and J by 0 bases, with 9 bases between. The CDR3 loop spans 16 amino acids. Germline-derived CDR1 and CDR2 are MGHRA and YSYEKL. CDR3 sequence reads: CASSQDPGHSYNEQFF. CDR3 coding DNA: TGCGCCAGCAGCCAAGATCCAGGGCACTCCTACAATGAGCAGTTCTTC.

The chain combines TRBV5-1 with TRBJ1-1; D is uncertain. Germline-derived CDR1 and CDR2 are SGHRS and YFSETQ. The ends were cut back, 6 bases at V and 5 bases at J, with 8 bases in the middle. CDR3 length: 11 residues. The CDR3 is CASIAGTEAFF. Written as DNA, the CDR3 is TGCGCCAGCATCGCCGGAACTGAAGCTTTCTTT.

This clone was recorded only once. V is TRBV13 and J is TRBJ1-1, with 7 bases fitting TRBD1. This CDR3 has 17 amino acids. From germline, CDR1 is PRHDT and CDR2 FYEKMQ (reference sequence). The V and J ends lost 7 bases and 0 bases, in that order; junction bases with no gene match: 14. The CDR3 reads CASTRGRQANLNTEAFF. CDR3 in DNA: TGTGCCAGCACCAGGGGGAGACAGGCGAACTTGAACACTGAAGCTTTCTTT.

V usage is TRBV7-2 and J usage is TRBJ2-5, with a possible D match to TRBD2 (5 bases). The CDR3 has 15 amino acids. V was pared by 5 bases and J by 4 bases, with 17 bases between. Germline-derived CDR1 and CDR2 are SGHTA and FQGNSA. The CDR3 protein is CASSNGGLSGETQYF. The CDR3 region has the DNA TGTGCCAGCAGCAATGGTGGACTCTCAGGAGAGACCCAGTACTTC.

The V and J genes are TRBV7-9 and TRBJ1-5; 8 nucleotides align to TRBD1. In germline, CDR1 is SEHNR, CDR2 FQNEAQ (reference sequence). CDR3 length: 15 residues. Unmatched junction bases numbered 3, after V lost 5 bases and J lost 0 bases. The CDR3 spells CASSEGTGSNQPQHF. Here the CDR3 DNA reads TGTGCCAGCAGCGAAGGGACAGGTAGCAATCAGCCCCAGCATTTT. The complete variable domain, with remaining parts taken from reference TRBV7-9 and TRBJ1-5, reads DTGVSQNPRHKITKRGQNVTFRCDPISEHNRLYWYRQTLGQGPEFLTYFQNEAQLEKSRLLSDRFSAERPKGSFSTLEIQRTEQGDSAMYLCASSEGTGSNQPQHFGDGTRLSIL.

With respect to this clone: In the same sample, other DNA sequences code for this CDR3. V gene TRBV9 combines with J gene TRBJ2-6, with D possibly being TRBD2 (5 bases). V gave up 2 bases and J gave up 4 bases, with 10 bases separating them. Germline values: CDR1 SGDLS, CDR2 YYNGEE. This CDR3 region has 15 residues. CDR3 residues: CASSVGVSGANVLTF. CDR3 bases: TGTGCCAGCAGCGTCGGGGTATCAGGGGCCAACGTCCTGACTTTC.

This clone was detected only a few times. The chain links TRBV10-1 to TRBJ2-7; no clear D gene. Trimming pared 2 bases from V and 3 bases from J, leaving 8 bases between. This CDR3 comprises 13 residues. Germline-derived CDR1 and CDR2 are WNHNN and SYGVQD (reference sequence). As DNA, the CDR3 is TGCGCCAGCAGTGAGGGAACGGACTACGAGCAGTACTTC. This translates into CASSEGTDYEQYF.

The chain carries TRBV9 and TRBJ2-7; the D gene is possibly TRBD1 (5 bases). The V gene lost 4 bases and the J gene lost 6 bases, with 14 bases spanning the gap. The CDR3 is 13 residues long. Germline CDR1 is SGDLS and CDR2 is YYNGEE. The CDR3 sequence is CASSPHGAAEQYF. CDR3 DNA sequence: TGTGCCAGCAGCCCCCATGGGGCCGCCGAGCAGTACTTC.

A single count supports this clone. CDR3 residues: CASSKDLAVRCQPQHF. The DNA for the CDR3 is TGTGCCAGCAGCAAAGATTTGGCAGTAAGATGTCAGCCCCAGCATTTT. This rearrangement joins TRBV21-1 to TRBJ1-5; the DNA was not compared with TRBD1, the D call given in the table. TRBV21-1 is listed as a pseudogene. This CDR3 contains 16 residues.

This rearrangement joins TRBV5-6 to TRBJ2-1; D is uncertain. CDR1 SGHDT and CDR2 YYEEEE come from the germline V gene. The CDR3 runs to 14 residues. Trimming removed 0 bases at V and 2 bases at J, with 6 bases between. The CDR3 is CASSLALTYNEQFF. In nucleotides, the CDR3 is TGTGCCAGCAGCTTGGCACTTACCTACAATGAGCAGTTCTTC.

This rearrangement joins TRBV27 to TRBJ2-1; D might be TRBD1 (6 bases). The CDR3 consists of 15 residues. The germline V gene encodes CDR1 MNHEY and CDR2 SMNVEV (reference sequence). Trimming removed 5 bases at V and 2 bases at J, with 13 bases between. As DNA, the CDR3 is TGTGCCAGCAGTCCGACAGGTCCACCCTACAATGAGCAGTTCTTC. Translated, it gives CASSPTGPPYNEQFF.

In the case of this clone: The junction departs from germline at one end; a sequencing error may be responsible. The V gene is TRBV5-3, the J gene TRBJ2-7; D call uncertain. TRBV5-3 is placed among ORFs of uncertain function. The CDR3 is 14 residues long. DNA of the CDR3: TGTGCCAGCAGCTTGTACGGCAGCTTCTACGAGCAGTACTTC. Its translation is CASSLYGSFYEQYF.

The J gene is TRBJ1-1, the V gene TRBV30; 7 bases are shared with TRBD1. CDR3 size: 13 residues. Germline CDR1 and CDR2: GTSNPN and SVGIG (reference sequence). The J segment lost 5 bases and the V segment lost 5 bases, leaving 8 bases of the junction unmatched. DNA of the CDR3: TGTGCCTGGGAAACAGGGGTTAGTACTGAAGCTTTCTTT. The encoded protein is CAWETGVSTEAFF.

J is TRBJ2-7 and V is TRBV21-1. TRBV21-1 is recorded as a pseudogene. The CDR3 is 15 amino acids. The CDR3 region has the DNA TGTGCCAGCAGCAAAGTTGAGGGGCCCACCTACGAGCAGTACTTC. Translating gives CASSKVEGPTYEQYF.

This clone appeared once. This chain joins TRBV30 and TRBJ2-1; D call uncertain. The CDR3 is made up of 12 amino acids. V lost 3 bases to trimming and J lost 5 bases, with 8 bases between them. Germline V gene data show CDR1 as GTSNPN and CDR2 as SVGIG (reference sequence). The CDR3 sequence is CAWRRLNNEQFF. The CDR3 nucleotides are TGTGCCTGGAGGCGACTTAACAATGAGCAGTTCTTC.

The CDR3: CASSAGSLTGELFF. DNA for the CDR3: TGTGCCAGCAGCGCCGGGAGTCTGACCGGGGAGCTGTTTTTT. The chain has TRBV9 and TRBJ2-2; possibly TRBD2 for D (6 bases). The V and J ends lost 3 bases and 5 bases respectively, with 11 bases between them. This CDR3 is built from 14 residues. In germline, CDR1 is SGDLS, CDR2 YYNGEE.

The V gene is TRBV10-3, the J gene TRBJ2-7; possible D gene TRBD1, 6 bases. This CDR3 spans 14 amino acids. Germline-derived CDR1 and CDR2 are ENHRY and SYGVKD. V lost 6 bases and J 3 bases, leaving 15 bases between the germline ends. CDR3 DNA: TGTGCCATCAGCGCAGGGGCGATTGGCTACGAGCAGTACTTC. Its protein is CAISAGAIGYEQYF.